Presented here are 25 T cell receptor beta chains from one specimen sequenced in a study of T cells in localized non-small cell lung cancer. The repertoire was sequenced with immunoSEQ multiplex PCR; TCRdb's copy has only in-frame clones and lacks some. The table has about 20,000 clones, more than 75% seen once. Specimen: PBMCs, collected before any cancer treatment. These receptors all come from a man aged 40 to 69 with stage II squamous cell lung carcinoma.

The chain recombines TRBV30 with TRBJ2-7; D gene unclear. Germline values: CDR1 GTSNPN, CDR2 SVGIG (reference sequence). The CDR3 sequence is 12 residues long. The V end was cut by 4 bases, the J end by 5 bases, with 12 bases between. The CDR3 sequence is CAWTGAFDEQYF. In DNA form, the CDR3 reads TGTGCCTGGACAGGAGCTTTCGACGAGCAGTACTTC.

In this sample, this clone turned up a few times. CDR3 amino acids: CASSLDTGQATIQYF. Here the CDR3 DNA reads TGTGCCAGCAGCTTGGACACAGGGCAGGCTACCATTCAGTACTTC. The rearrangement joins TRBV5-4 to TRBJ2-4, with D perhaps matching TRBD1 (6 bases). There are 15 residues in the CDR3. The V end was cut by 0 bases, the J end by 9 bases, with 16 bases between. Germline CDR1 SGHNT, CDR2 YYREEE (reference sequence). The full variable domain, its missing parts supplied by reference TRBV5-4 and TRBJ2-4, is ETGVTQSPTHLIKTRGQQVTLRCSSQSGHNTVSWYQQALGQGPQFIFQYYREEENGRGNFPPRFSGLQFPNYSSELNVNALELDDSALYLCASSLDTGQATIQYFGAGTRLSVL.

The chain employs TRBV5-6 and TRBJ2-3; D remains unclear. V was clipped by 1 base and J by 6 bases, with 9 bases between them. Germline assignment: CDR1 SGHDT and CDR2 YYEEEE. The CDR3 totals 13 residues. The CDR3 DNA reads TGTGCCAGCAGCTTGTATGGGCGGGATACGCAGTATTTT. This sequence encodes CASSLYGRDTQYF.

The V call is TRBV10-3, the J call TRBJ1-1; no clear D. CDR3 size: 15 residues. V was trimmed by 3 bases and J by 1 base, leaving 12 bases between them. Germline CDR1 ENHRY, CDR2 SYGVKD. CDR3 sequence reads: CAISDFGLQNTEAFF. The CDR3 coding sequence is TGTGCCATCAGTGATTTTGGACTCCAGAACACTGAAGCTTTCTTT.

This rearrangement joins TRBV27 to TRBJ2-1, with 9 bases that match TRBD2. The CDR3 has 15 residues. Germline CDR1 reads MNHEY; CDR2 reads SMNVEV (reference sequence). V shed 2 bases, J shed 8 bases, and the junction held 7 bases outside the gene matches. The chain's CDR3 is CASSLTAGGSDEQFF. DNA of the CDR3: TGTGCCAGCAGTTTAACAGCGGGAGGCAGCGATGAGCAGTTCTTC.

V and J are TRBV5-4 and TRBJ2-1; TRBD2 might be the D (6 bases). Germline V CDR1 and CDR2: SGHNT, YYREEE (reference sequence). This CDR3 spans 16 amino acids. Trimming cost V 0 bases and J 5 bases, with 15 bases left between them. The CDR3 DNA follows: TGTGCCAGCAGCTTGGCTAGCGTGAGGGCTAACAATGAGCAGTTCTTC. Its translation is CASSLASVRANNEQFF.

The gene calls are TRBV25-1 and TRBJ2-7; 7 nucleotides align to TRBD2. The germline gives CDR1 MGHDK, CDR2 SYGVNS. V dropped 4 bases and J dropped 0; count of bases not matched to a gene: 12. The CDR3 loop spans 17 amino acids. The CDR3 DNA is TGTGCCAGCAGTGCCAGGCCAAGCGGGAAAAGCTCCTACGAGCAGTACTTC. Its protein is CASSARPSGKSSYEQYF.

The chain recombines TRBV29-1 with TRBJ2-3, with TRBD1 matching 8 bases. The trim removed 1 base at V and 3 bases at J, leaving 3 bases unmatched. The CDR3 is made up of 14 amino acids. The germline V gene has CDR1 SQVTM and CDR2 ANQGSEA. DNA of the CDR3: TGCAGCGTTGAAGCTGGACAGGGAACAGATACGCAGTATTTT. Its protein is CSVEAGQGTDTQYF.

The rearrangement uses TRBV5-1 and TRBJ2-2; TRBD1 matches at 8 bases. After removal of 6 bases from V and 4 bases from J, the junction contained 11 bases not matched to a gene. Germline V gene data show CDR1 as SGHRS and CDR2 as YFSETQ. This CDR3 has 16 residues. The CDR3 DNA is TGCGCCAGCATGCGATGGGCGGGACAGGTCACCGGGGAGCTGTTTTTT. Residues: CASMRWAGQVTGELFF.

The gene calls are TRBV19 and TRBJ1-4; 11 nucleotides line up with TRBD1. Trimming removed 3 bases from V and 3 bases from J; junction bases left unmatched: 6. Germline values: CDR1 LNHDA, CDR2 SQIVND (reference sequence). The CDR3 loop spans 17 amino acids. CDR3 in amino acids: CASSMGTGGRANEKLFF. The CDR3 DNA sequence: TGTGCCAGTAGTATGGGGACAGGGGGACGGGCTAATGAAAAACTGTTTTTT.

This clone showed up just a few times. The V and J genes are TRBV30 and TRBJ2-6; no definite D call. The CDR3 is made up of 13 amino acids. With 0 bases removed from V and 4 bases from J, the gap between germline ends came to 4 bases. Per the germline V gene, CDR1 is GTSNPN and CDR2 is SVGIG (reference sequence). CDR3 residues: CAWSVGGANVLTF. The CDR3, as DNA: TGTGCCTGGAGTGTAGGGGGGGCCAACGTCCTGACTTTC.

This clone was picked up one time. The J gene is TRBJ2-5, the V gene TRBV9; no definite D call. Germline CDR1 reads SGDLS; CDR2 reads YYNGEE. The CDR3 extends over 15 amino acids. With 0 bases removed from V and 5 bases from J, the gap between germline ends came to 14 bases. CDR3 coding DNA: TGTGCCAGCAGCGTAGATCCTCATAGCCTCGAGACCCAGTACTTC. This gives the protein CASSVDPHSLETQYF.

The V call is TRBV7-9, the J call TRBJ1-3; TRBD1 matches at 9 bases. The CDR3 sequence is 18 residues long. From germline, CDR1 is SEHNR and CDR2 FQNEAQ (reference sequence). Losses at the gene ends were 3 bases for V and 2 bases for J; bases not matched to a gene: 11. This CDR3 reads CASSFGTGTKRAGNTIYF. CDR3 DNA: TGTGCCAGCAGCTTCGGGACAGGGACTAAACGGGCTGGAAACACCATATATTTT.

The chain employs TRBV29-1 and TRBJ2-3, with D perhaps TRBD2 (5 bases). The germline V gene has CDR1 SQVTM and CDR2 ANQGSEA. The CDR3 contains 10 residues. Trimming removed 5 bases at V and 11 bases at J, with 11 bases between. The CDR3 region is CSVRAGRQYF. CDR3 coding DNA: TGCAGCGTTCGGGCGGGTCGGCAGTATTTT.

This clone occurred once. J is TRBJ2-2 and V is TRBV18, with 7 bases that match TRBD1. The CDR3 is 15 residues long. V shed 3 bases, J shed 1 base, and the junction held 2 bases outside the gene matches. CDR1 and CDR2 (germline): KGHSH, LQKENI. CDR3 sequence (DNA): TGTGCCAGCTCACCTGGACAGGTGAACACCGGGGAGCTGTTTTTT. This codes for CASSPGQVNTGELFF.

The CDR3 sequence is CASSLGGGGEQFF. DNA for the CDR3: TGTGCCAGCAGCTTAGGGGGGGGCGGTGAGCAGTTCTTC. This chain connects TRBV7-6 to TRBJ2-1, with D possibly matching TRBD2 (7 bases). Germline-derived CDR1 and CDR2 are SGHVS and FNYEAQ. The CDR3 length is 13 residues. Deletions cut 1 base from V and 9 bases from J, with 10 bases between.

This clone was observed once. In DNA form, the CDR3 reads TGTGCCAGCGGACTAGCCTCCTACAATGAGCAGTTCTTC. It yields the protein CASGLASYNEQFF. The chain joins TRBV2 to TRBJ2-1; 8 bases agree with TRBD2. From germline, CDR1 is SNHLY and CDR2 FYNNEI. V was clipped by 8 bases and J by 0 bases; unmatched bases: 0. The CDR3 consists of 13 residues.

This clone was counted between two and nine times. J is TRBJ2-5 and V is TRBV4-3, with 10 bases lining up with TRBD2. The germline gives CDR1 LGHNA, CDR2 YSLEER. CDR3 size: 16 residues. V gave up 1 base and J gave up 5 bases; unmatched junction bases: 7. CDR3 coding DNA: TGCGCCAGCAGCCAAGGCCTAGCGGGAGCGGGCGAGACCCAGTACTTC. It specifies CASSQGLAGAGETQYF.

The V and J genes are TRBV27 and TRBJ2-3; 9 nucleotides line up with TRBD2. Losses at the gene ends were 3 bases for V and 3 bases for J; bases not matched to a gene: 10. Germline values: CDR1 MNHEY, CDR2 SMNVEV (reference sequence). This CDR3 has 17 amino acids. In DNA form, the CDR3 reads TGTGCCAGCAGTTTGGCGGGAGGGCCGTTAAGGACAGATACGCAGTATTTT. Translated, it gives CASSLAGGPLRTDTQYF.

This chain connects TRBV19 to TRBJ1-2; 8 nucleotides line up with TRBD1. The junction had 2 bases not matched to a gene; V was cut back by 5 bases and J by 3 bases. CDR3 length: 13 residues. Germline values: CDR1 LNHDA, CDR2 SQIVND (reference sequence). The CDR3 spells CASSPQGDYGYTF. The DNA of the CDR3 is TGTGCCAGTAGTCCACAGGGGGACTATGGCTACACCTTC.

This rearrangement joins TRBV11-1 to TRBJ1-6; D is ambiguous. This CDR3 comprises 14 residues. Germline values: CDR1 SGHAT, CDR2 FQDESV (reference sequence). Between the trimmed V and J ends, which lost 1 base and 9 bases, there was a span of 10 bases. CDR3 coding DNA: TGTGCCAGCAGCTTAGAGAGCATTGGTTCACCCCTCCACTTT. It specifies CASSLESIGSPLHF.

This clone was found once. The V call is TRBV7-9, the J call TRBJ2-7; 10 positions match TRBD1. The V gene's germline CDR1 is SEHNR and CDR2 FQNEAQ (reference sequence). V was pared by 5 bases and J by 3 bases, with 4 bases of the junction left unmatched. The CDR3 is 14 amino acids. This chain's CDR3 is CASSLGTGVYEQYF. CDR3 in DNA: TGTGCCAGCAGCCTGGGGACAGGGGTCTACGAGCAGTACTTC.

This clone was picked up one time. The J gene is TRBJ1-2, the V gene TRBV2; D is unresolved. Trimming removed 2 bases at V and 5 bases at J, with 15 bases between. CDR3 length equals 15 residues. The germline V gene encodes CDR1 SNHLY and CDR2 FYNNEI. The CDR3 DNA reads as TGTGCCAGCAGTGAAAGTAACAAGAGGGTATATGGCTACACCTTC. The encoded protein is CASSESNKRVYGYTF.

The CDR3 reads CASSLDPGRPQHF. CDR3 DNA sequence: TGTGCCAGCAGCCTGGACCCGGGACGGCCCCAGCATTTT. V usage is TRBV5-4 and J usage is TRBJ1-5, with a possible D match to TRBD1 (5 bases). This CDR3 contains 13 residues. V lost 4 bases and J 9 bases, leaving 14 bases between the germline ends. Germline V gives CDR1 SGHNT, CDR2 YYREEE (reference sequence).

As concerns this clone: This CDR3 is also generated by other DNA sequences in the sample. The chain uses TRBV7-3 and TRBJ1-2; weak D call: TRBD1 (6 bases). The CDR3 covers 16 residues. The V end was cut by 5 bases, the J end by 4 bases, with 20 bases between. The V gene's germline CDR1 is SGHTA and CDR2 FQGTGA. The CDR3 DNA is TGTGCCAGCAGCCCATCGGGACAAACCGTAGGCTATGGCTACACCTTC. Translated, it gives CASSPSGQTVGYGYTF.